The 3 T cell receptor beta chains below all came from one sample that was sequenced in a study of cytomegalovirus exposure and HLA in healthy donors. The primer mix had 60 Vbeta and 13 Jbeta primers. This table comes from immunoSEQ multiplex PCR, and its TCRdb copy is limited to in-frame clones, with some not included. Recorded for this sample: 41,000 or so clones. Material for sequencing was PBMCs. The receptors derive from a man aged 30-40 years in good health and CMV-seronegative.

The genes are TRBV6-5 and TRBJ2-7; unclear D gene. This CDR3 is 13 amino acids long. Germline V gene lookup returns CDR1 MNHEY and CDR2 SVGAGI. With 2 bases removed from V and 2 bases from J, the gap between germline ends came to 7 bases. CDR3 sequence reads: CASSYTETYEQYF. As DNA, the CDR3 is TGTGCCAGCAGTTACACAGAGACCTACGAGCAGTACTTC.

The CDR3 nucleotides are TGCGCCAGCAGCCAGGAGGGACGGGCGTTTAATCAGCCCCAGCATTTT. Translation gives CASSQEGRAFNQPQHF. V gene TRBV4-1 combines with J gene TRBJ1-5; weak D call: TRBD1 (5 bases). The V gene's germline CDR1 is MGHRA and CDR2 YSYEKL. There are 16 residues in the CDR3. With 3 bases removed from V and 4 bases from J, the gap between germline ends came to 16 bases.

As to this clone: The germline gene is not matched at one end of the junction; a read error may be the cause. The chain employs TRBV10-3 and TRBJ1-6; D not resolved. Germline-derived CDR1 and CDR2 are ENHRY and SYGVKD. CDR3 size: 12 residues. The CDR3, as DNA: TGTGCCATCACTGAGCCGGGTTCACCCCTCCACTTT. This gives the protein CAITEPGSPLHF.